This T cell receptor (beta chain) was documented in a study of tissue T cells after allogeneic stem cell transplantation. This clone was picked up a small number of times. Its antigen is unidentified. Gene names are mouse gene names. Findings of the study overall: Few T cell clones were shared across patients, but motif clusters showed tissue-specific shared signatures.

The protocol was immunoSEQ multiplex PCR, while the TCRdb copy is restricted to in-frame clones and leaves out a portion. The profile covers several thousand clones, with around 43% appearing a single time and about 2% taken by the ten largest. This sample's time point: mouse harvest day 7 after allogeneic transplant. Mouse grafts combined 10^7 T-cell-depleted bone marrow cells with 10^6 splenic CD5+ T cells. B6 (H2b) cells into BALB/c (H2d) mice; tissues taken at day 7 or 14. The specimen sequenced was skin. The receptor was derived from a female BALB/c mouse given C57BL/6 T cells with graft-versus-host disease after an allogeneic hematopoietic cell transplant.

CDR3 loop: CASSPGLGANYAEQFF. The CDR3 DNA, read in part, is TGTGCCAGCAGCCCGGGACTGGGGGCGAACTATGCTGAGCAGTTC. This rearrangement joins TRBV3 to TRBJ2-1, with 11 bases fitting TRBD2. Sequencing ends 1 residue short of the CDR3 end; the germline J gene provides the rest. The CDR3 sequence is 16 residues long. The J segment lost 1 base and the V segment lost 5 bases, leaving 4 bases of the junction unmatched. Germline V gene data show CDR1 as SNHLY and CDR2 as FYNGKV (reference sequence).